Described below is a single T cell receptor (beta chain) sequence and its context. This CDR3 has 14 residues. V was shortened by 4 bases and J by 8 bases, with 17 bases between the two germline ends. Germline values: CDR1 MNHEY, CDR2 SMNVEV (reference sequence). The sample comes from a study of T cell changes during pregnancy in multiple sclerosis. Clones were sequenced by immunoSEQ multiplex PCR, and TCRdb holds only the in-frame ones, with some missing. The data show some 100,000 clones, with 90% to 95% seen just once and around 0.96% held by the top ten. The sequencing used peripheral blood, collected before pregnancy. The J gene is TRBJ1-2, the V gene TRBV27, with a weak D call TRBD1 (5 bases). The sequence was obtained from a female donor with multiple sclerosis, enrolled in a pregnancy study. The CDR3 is CASSSLSQGQGYTF. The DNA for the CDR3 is TGTGCCAGCAGTTCCCTCTCGCAGGGCCAAGGCTACACCTTC.